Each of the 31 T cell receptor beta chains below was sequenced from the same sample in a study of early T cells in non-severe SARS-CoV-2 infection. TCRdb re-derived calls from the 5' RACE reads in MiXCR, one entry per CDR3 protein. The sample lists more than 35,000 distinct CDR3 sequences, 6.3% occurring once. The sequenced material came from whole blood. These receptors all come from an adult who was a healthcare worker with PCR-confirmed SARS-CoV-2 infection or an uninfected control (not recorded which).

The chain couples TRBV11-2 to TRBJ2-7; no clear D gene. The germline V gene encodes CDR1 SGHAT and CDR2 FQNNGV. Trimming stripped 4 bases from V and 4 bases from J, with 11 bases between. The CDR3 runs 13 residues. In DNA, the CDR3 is TGTGCCAGCAGCTCCCTCGGTCCGTACGAGCAGTACTTC. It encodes CASSSLGPYEQYF.

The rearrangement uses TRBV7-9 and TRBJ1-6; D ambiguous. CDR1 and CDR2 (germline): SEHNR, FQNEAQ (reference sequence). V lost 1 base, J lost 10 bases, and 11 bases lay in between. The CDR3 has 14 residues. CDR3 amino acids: CASSLDPSGSPLHF. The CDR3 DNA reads TGTGCCAGCAGCTTAGATCCATCGGGGTCACCCCTCCACTTT.

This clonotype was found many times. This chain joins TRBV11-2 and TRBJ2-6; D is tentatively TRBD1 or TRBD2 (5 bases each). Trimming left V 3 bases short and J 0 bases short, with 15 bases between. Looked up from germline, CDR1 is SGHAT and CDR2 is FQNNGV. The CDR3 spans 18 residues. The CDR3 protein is CASSFTWDAFSGANVLTF. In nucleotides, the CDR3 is TGTGCCAGCAGCTTCACATGGGACGCCTTCTCTGGGGCCAACGTCCTGACTTTC.

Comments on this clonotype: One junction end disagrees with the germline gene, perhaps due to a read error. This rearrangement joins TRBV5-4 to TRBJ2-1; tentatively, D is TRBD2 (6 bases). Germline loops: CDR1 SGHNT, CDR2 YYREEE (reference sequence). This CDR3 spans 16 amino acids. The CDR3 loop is CVSSPPGGSSYNEQFF. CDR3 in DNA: TGTGTCAGCAGCCCACCAGGAGGGAGCTCCTACAATGAGCAGTTCTTC.

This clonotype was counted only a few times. The CDR3 DNA is TGTGCCAGCACCCGTCGCAGGGATGGCTACACCTTC. Protein sequence: CASTRRRDGYTF. The chain has TRBV28 and TRBJ1-2; D is perhaps TRBD1 (5 bases). The CDR3 extends over 12 amino acids. Germline lookup yields CDR1 MDHEN and CDR2 SYDVKM. V lost 7 bases and J lost 6, with 12 bases in between.

The CDR3 here is CASSPDQRAETQYF. In DNA form, the CDR3 reads TGTGCCAGCAGCCCCGACCAGAGGGCTGAGACCCAGTACTTC. V is TRBV9 and J is TRBJ2-5; TRBD2 might be the D (5 bases). Trimming left V 4 bases short and J 5 bases short, with 15 bases between. The germline V gene encodes CDR1 SGDLS and CDR2 YYNGEE. The CDR3 has 14 residues.

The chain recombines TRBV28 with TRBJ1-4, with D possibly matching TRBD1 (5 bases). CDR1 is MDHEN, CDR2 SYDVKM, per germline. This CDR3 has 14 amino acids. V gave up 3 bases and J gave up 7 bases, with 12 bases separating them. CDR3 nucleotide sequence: TGTGCCAGCAGTTTCAGGGAGGGCGGTGAAAAACTGTTTTTT. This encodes CASSFREGGEKLFF.

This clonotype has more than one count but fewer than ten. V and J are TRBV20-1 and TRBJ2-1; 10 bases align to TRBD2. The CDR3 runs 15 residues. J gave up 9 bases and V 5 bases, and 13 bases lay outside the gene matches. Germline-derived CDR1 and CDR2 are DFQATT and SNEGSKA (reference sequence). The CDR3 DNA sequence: TGCAGTGCTGAGGGGAGCGGGAGGGCCTTGGGTGAGCAGTTCTTC. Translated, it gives CSAEGSGRALGEQFF.

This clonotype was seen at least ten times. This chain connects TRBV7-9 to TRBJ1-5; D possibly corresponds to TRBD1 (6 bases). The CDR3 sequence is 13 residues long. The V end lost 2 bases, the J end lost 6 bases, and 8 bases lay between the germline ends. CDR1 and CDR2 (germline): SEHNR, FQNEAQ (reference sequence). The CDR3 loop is CASSLQGSQPQHF. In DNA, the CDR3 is TGTGCCAGCAGCTTACAGGGGAGTCAGCCCCAGCATTTT.

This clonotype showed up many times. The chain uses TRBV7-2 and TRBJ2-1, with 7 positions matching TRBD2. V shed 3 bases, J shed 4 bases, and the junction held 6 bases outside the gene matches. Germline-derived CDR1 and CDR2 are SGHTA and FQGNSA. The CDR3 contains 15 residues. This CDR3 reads CASSFSRGGYNEQFF. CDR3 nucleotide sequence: TGTGCCAGCAGCTTTTCGCGCGGGGGTTACAATGAGCAGTTCTTC.

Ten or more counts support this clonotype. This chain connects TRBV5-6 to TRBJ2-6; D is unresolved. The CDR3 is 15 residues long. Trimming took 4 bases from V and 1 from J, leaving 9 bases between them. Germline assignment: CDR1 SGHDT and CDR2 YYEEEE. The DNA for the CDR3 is TGTGCCAGCAGCCTGGGGATGTCTGGGGCCAACGTCCTGACTTTC. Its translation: CASSLGMSGANVLTF.

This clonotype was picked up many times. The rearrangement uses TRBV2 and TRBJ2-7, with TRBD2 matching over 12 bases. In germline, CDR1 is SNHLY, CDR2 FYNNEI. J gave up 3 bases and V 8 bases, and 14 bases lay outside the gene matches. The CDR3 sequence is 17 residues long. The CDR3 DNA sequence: TGTGCCAGCGAAGGGCTAGCGGGAGGGTCGACTGACTACGAGCAGTACTTC. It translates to CASEGLAGGSTDYEQYF.

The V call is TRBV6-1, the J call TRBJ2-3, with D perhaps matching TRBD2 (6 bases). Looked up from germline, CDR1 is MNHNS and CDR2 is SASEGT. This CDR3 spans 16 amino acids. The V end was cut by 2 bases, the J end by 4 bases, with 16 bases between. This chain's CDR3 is CASSEIGGAVPDTQYF. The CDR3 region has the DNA TGTGCCAGCAGTGAAATCGGGGGAGCTGTTCCAGATACGCAGTATTTT.

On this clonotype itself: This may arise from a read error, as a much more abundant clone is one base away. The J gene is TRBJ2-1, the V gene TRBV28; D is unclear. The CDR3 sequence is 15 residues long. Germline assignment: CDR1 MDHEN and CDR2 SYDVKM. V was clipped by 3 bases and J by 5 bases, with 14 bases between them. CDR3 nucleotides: TGTGCCAGCAGTTTTGGTCCAACGTACGACAATGAGCAGTTCTTC. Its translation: CASSFGPTYDNEQFF.

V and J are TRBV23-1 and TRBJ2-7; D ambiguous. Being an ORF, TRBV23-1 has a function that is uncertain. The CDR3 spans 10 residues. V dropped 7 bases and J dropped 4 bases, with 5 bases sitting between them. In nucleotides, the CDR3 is TGCGCCAGCAAATTTTACGAGCAGTACTTC. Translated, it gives CASKFYEQYF.

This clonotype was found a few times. The CDR3 sequence: CASSLMGSPYEQYF. CDR3 DNA: TGTGCCAGCAGCTTGATGGGCAGCCCCTACGAGCAGTACTTC. This chain uses TRBV5-4 with TRBJ2-7, with D unresolved. Germline V CDR1 and CDR2: SGHNT, YYREEE (reference sequence). Trimming removed 1 base from V and 2 bases from J, with 10 bases in between. This CDR3 is built from 14 residues.

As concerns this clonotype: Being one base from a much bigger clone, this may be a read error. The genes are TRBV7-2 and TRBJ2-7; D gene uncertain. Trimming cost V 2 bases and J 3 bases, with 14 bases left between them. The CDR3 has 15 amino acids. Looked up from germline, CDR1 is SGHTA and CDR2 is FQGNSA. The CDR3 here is CASSLSRLVNYEQYF. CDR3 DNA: TGTGCCAGCAGCTTAAGTCGGCTAGTGAACTACGAGCAGTACTTC.

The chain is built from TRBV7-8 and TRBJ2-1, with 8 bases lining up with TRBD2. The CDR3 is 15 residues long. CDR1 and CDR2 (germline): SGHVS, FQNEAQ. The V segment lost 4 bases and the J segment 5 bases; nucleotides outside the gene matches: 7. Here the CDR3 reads CASSSKTSVNNEQFF. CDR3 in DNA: TGTGCCAGCAGCTCTAAGACTAGCGTGAACAATGAGCAGTTCTTC.

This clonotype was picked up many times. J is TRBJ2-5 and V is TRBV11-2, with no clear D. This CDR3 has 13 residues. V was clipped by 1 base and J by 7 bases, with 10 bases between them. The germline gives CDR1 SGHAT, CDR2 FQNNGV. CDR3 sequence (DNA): TGTGCCAGCAGCTTAGGTGGTGTGTGGACCCAGTACTTC. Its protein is CASSLGGVWTQYF.

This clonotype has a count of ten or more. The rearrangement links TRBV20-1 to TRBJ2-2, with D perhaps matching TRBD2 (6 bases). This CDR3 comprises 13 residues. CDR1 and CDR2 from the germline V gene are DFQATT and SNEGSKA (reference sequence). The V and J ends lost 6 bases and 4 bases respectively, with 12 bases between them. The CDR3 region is CSAKGLFTGELFF. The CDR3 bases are TGCAGTGCCAAGGGACTGTTCACCGGGGAGCTGTTTTTT.

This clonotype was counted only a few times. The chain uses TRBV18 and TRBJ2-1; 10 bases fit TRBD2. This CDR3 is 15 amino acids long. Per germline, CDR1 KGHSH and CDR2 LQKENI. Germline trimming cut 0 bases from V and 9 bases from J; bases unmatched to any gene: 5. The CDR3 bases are TGTGCCAGCTCACCACCAGGACTAGCGGAGGGTGAGCAGTTCTTC. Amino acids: CASSPPGLAEGEQFF.

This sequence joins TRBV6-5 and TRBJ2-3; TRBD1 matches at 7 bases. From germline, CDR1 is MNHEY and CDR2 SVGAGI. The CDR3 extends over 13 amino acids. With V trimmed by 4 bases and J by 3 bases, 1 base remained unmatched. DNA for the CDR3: TGTGCCAGCAGTTTGACAGGGACAGATACGCAGTATTTT. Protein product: CASSLTGTDTQYF.

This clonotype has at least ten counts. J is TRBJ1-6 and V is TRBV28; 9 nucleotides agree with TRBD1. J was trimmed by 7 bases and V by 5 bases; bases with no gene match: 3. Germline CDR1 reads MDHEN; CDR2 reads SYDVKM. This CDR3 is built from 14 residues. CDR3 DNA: TGTGCCAGCAGTAATGACAGGGGGAATTCACCCCTCCACTTT. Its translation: CASSNDRGNSPLHF.

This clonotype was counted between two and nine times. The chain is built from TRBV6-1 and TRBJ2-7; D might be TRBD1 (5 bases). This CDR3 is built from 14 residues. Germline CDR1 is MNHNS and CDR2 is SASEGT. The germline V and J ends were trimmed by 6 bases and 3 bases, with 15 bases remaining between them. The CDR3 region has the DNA TGTGCCAGCAGCGTTGGGATCCAGGGCTACGAGCAGTACTTC. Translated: CASSVGIQGYEQYF.

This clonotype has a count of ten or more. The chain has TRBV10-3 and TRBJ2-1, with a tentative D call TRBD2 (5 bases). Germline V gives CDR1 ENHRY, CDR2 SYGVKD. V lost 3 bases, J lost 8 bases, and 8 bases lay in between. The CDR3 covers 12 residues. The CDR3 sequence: CAISEEGDEQFF. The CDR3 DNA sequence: TGTGCCATCAGTGAAGAGGGAGATGAGCAGTTCTTC.

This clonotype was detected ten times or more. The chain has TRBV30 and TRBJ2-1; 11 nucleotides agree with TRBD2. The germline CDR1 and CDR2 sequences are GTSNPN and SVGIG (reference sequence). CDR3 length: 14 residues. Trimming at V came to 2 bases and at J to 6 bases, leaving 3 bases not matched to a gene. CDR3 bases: TGTGCCTGGAGTAGGCTAGCGGGAGGCAATGAGCAGTTCTTC. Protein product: CAWSRLAGGNEQFF.

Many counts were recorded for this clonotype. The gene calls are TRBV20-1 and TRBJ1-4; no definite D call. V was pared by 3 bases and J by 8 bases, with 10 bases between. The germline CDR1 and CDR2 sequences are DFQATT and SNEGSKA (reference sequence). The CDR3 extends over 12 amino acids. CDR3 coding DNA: TGCAGTGCTAGCGGCTCTAGGGAAAAACTGTTTTTT. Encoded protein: CSASGSREKLFF.

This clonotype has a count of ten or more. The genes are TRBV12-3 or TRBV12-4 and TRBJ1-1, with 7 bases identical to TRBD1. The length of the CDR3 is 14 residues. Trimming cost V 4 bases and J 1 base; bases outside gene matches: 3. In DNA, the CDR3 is TGTGCCAGCAGTTGGGACAGTTGGAACACTGAAGCTTTCTTT. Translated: CASSWDSWNTEAFF.

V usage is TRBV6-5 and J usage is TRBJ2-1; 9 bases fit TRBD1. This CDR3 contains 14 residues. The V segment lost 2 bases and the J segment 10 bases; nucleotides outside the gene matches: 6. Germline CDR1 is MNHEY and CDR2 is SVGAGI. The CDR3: CASSYGTGFREQFF. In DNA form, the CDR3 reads TGTGCCAGCAGTTACGGGACAGGGTTTCGAGAGCAGTTCTTC.

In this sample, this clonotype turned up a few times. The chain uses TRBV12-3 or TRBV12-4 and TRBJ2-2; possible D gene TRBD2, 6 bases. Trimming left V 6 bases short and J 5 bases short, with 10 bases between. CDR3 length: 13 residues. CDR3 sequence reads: CASRGGSTGELFF. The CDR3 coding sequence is TGTGCCAGCAGGGGGGGTAGTACCGGGGAGCTGTTTTTT.

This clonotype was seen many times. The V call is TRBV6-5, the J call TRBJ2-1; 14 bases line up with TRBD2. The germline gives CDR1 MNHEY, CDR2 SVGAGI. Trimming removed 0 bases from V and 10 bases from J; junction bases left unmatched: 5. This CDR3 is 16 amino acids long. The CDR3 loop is CASSYSGLAGGGEQFF. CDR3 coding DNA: TGTGCCAGCAGTTACTCAGGACTAGCGGGAGGCGGCGAGCAGTTCTTC.